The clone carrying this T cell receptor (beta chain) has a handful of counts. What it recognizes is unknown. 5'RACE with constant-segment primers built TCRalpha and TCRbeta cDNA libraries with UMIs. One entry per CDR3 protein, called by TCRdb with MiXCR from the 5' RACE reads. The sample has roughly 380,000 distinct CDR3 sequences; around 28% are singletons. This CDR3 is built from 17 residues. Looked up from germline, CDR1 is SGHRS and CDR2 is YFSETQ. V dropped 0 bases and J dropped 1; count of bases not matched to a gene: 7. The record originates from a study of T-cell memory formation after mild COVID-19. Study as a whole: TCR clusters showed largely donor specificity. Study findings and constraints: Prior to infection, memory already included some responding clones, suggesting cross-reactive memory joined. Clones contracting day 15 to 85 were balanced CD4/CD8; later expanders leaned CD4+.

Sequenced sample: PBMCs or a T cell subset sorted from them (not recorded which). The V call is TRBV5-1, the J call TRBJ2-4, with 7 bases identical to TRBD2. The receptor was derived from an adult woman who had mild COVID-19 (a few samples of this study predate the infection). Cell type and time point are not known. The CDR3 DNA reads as TGCGCCAGCAGCTTGGTGGGGCTAGCGGATGCCAAAAACATTCAGTACTTC. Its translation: CASSLVGLADAKNIQYF.